Below are 10 T cell receptor beta chains sequenced from a single sample in a study of blood T cells in healthy people across ages. Then a second PCR, running about 6 to 11 cycles, was carried out with a sample-barcoded 5' primer and a J-beta primer mix. TCRdb called the 5' RACE reads again in MiXCR, with one record for every CDR3 protein. This table holds 600,000 to 850,000 distinct CDR3 sequences, around 25% found once. Another study also made use of these data, one on T cells of mothers and their children.

The sequenced sample was blood. These receptors came from a boy younger than 18 in good health.

In this sample, this clonotype turned up a few times. The V and J genes are TRBV7-8 and TRBJ2-4; D perhaps matches TRBD1 (6 bases). This CDR3 comprises 15 residues. V was clipped by 1 base and J by 8 bases, with 15 bases between them. The germline V gene has CDR1 SGHVS and CDR2 FQNEAQ. In DNA form, the CDR3 reads TGTGCCAGCAGCTTAGTCTCATCCAGGGGTGACATTCAGTACTTC. This translates into CASSLVSSRGDIQYF.

This chain joins TRBV6-6 and TRBJ2-5; D is possibly TRBD2 (5 bases). Germline lookup yields CDR1 MNHNY and CDR2 SVGAGI (reference sequence). The V end was cut by 0 bases, the J end by 0 bases, with 8 bases between. The CDR3 extends over 15 amino acids. The CDR3 DNA sequence: TGTGCCAGCAGTTACTCGACTACGTACCAAGAGACCCAGTACTTC. Its translation is CASSYSTTYQETQYF.

With regard to this clonotype: A read error may account for a junction end that differs from germline. The chain combines TRBV18 with TRBJ2-3; D not resolved. This CDR3 has 15 residues. Germline V gene data show CDR1 as KGHSH and CDR2 as LQKENI. Written as DNA, the CDR3 is TGTGCCAGCTCACCACGTGGAAGAAGCACACATACGCAGTATTTT. Its protein is CASSPRGRSTHTQYF.

This clonotype was detected a few times. The chain recombines TRBV29-1 with TRBJ2-5, with 12 bases identical to TRBD2. The J call may not be correct, given that the DNA end is closer to TRBJ2-7. The CDR3 spans 14 residues. The germline V gene encodes CDR1 SQVTM and CDR2 ANQGSEA. CDR3 protein: CSVSTSGRYYEQYF. The CDR3, as DNA: TGCAGCGTTTCTACTAGCGGGAGGTACTACGAGCAGTACTTC.

The chain links TRBV5-1 to TRBJ2-3; D is unresolved. This CDR3 has 14 amino acids. Trimming took off 2 bases at V and 0 bases at J, with 7 bases between the two ends. CDR1 and CDR2 (germline): SGHRS, YFSETQ. The chain's CDR3 is CASSFTESTDTQYF. CDR3 nucleotides: TGCGCCAGCAGCTTTACAGAAAGCACAGATACGCAGTATTTT. Together with reference TRBV5-1 and TRBJ2-3, the CDR3 gives the full variable domain: KAGVTQTPRYLIKTRGQQVTLSCSPISGHRSVSWYQQTPGQGLQFLFEYFSETQRNKGNFPGRFSGRQFSNSRSEMNVSTLELGDSALYLCASSFTESTDTQYFGPGTRLTVL.

This clonotype was picked up one time. With a much larger clone just one base away, this may be a read error. The chain uses TRBV7-3 and TRBJ2-3; D might be TRBD2 (7 bases). V lost 2 bases and J 5 bases, leaving 11 bases between the germline ends. Germline-derived CDR1 and CDR2 are SGHTA and FQGTGA. The CDR3 extends over 14 amino acids. Here the CDR3 DNA reads TGTGCCAGCAGCTTAGCGGGGGCCAAAGATACGCAGTATTTT. Amino acids: CASSLAGAKDTQYF.

This clonotype has only a few counts. V usage is TRBV4-3 and J usage is TRBJ2-1; TRBD2 matches at 7 bases. This CDR3 spans 14 amino acids. The V and J ends lost 2 bases and 2 bases, in that order; junction bases with no gene match: 0. Germline-derived CDR1 and CDR2 are LGHNA and YSLEER. This CDR3 reads CASSQLAAYNEQFF. In nucleotides, the CDR3 is TGCGCCAGCAGCCAACTAGCGGCCTACAATGAGCAGTTCTTC.

This clonotype has more than one count but fewer than ten. V gene TRBV15 combines with J gene TRBJ2-3; the match to TRBD1 covers 7 bases. Germline values: CDR1 LNHNV, CDR2 YYDKDF (reference sequence). Germline trimming cut 1 base from V and 5 bases from J; bases unmatched to any gene: 15. The CDR3 sequence is 18 residues long. Here the CDR3 DNA reads TGTGCCACCAGCAGAGTTGTCGTGGCGGCAGGGGGTCAAGATACGCAGTATTTT. It encodes CATSRVVVAAGGQDTQYF.

This clonotype was observed a handful of times. This chain uses TRBV7-2 with TRBJ2-2, with D uncertain. Trimming took off 1 base at V and 4 bases at J, with 7 bases between the two ends. Germline assignment: CDR1 SGHTA and CDR2 FQGNSA. The CDR3 contains 14 residues. This chain's CDR3 is CASSLGPVTGELFF. The CDR3 coding sequence is TGTGCCAGCAGCTTAGGCCCGGTCACCGGGGAGCTGTTTTTT.

The chain carries TRBV7-2 and TRBJ2-1, with TRBD2 matching 15 bases. CDR3 length equals 18 residues. The V gene's germline CDR1 is SGHTA and CDR2 FQGNSA. Trimming at V came to 5 bases and at J to 8 bases, leaving 13 bases not matched to a gene. CDR3 protein: CASSPSPRTSGGADEQFF. The DNA for the CDR3 is TGTGCCAGCAGCCCATCTCCCAGGACTAGCGGGGGGGCAGATGAGCAGTTCTTC. Supplemented by reference TRBV7-2 and TRBJ2-1, the full variable domain reads GAGVSQSPSNKVTEKGKDVELRCDPISGHTALYWYRQSLGQGLEFLIYFQGNSAPDKSGLPSDRFSAERTGGSVSTLTIQRTQQEDSAVYLCASSPSPRTSGGADEQFFGPGTRLTVL.